This T cell receptor beta chain was captured in a study of CD8+ T cells in alopecia areata. In the study overall: Tofacitinib was taken orally by treated patients, and the dose was 5 to 10 mg twice daily.

Trimming removed 0 bases from V and 6 bases from J; junction bases left unmatched: 4. CDR3 length: 15 amino acids. Germline V gene sequence: CDR1 SGHTA, CDR2 FQGNSA. cDNA prepared by RNA extraction and subsequent reverse transcription served as the template for sequencing. Measured with immunoSEQ multiplex PCR; TCRdb has only the in-frame clones, and not every one. The profile covers around 250,000 clones, with 67% appearing a single time and around 1.2% taken by the ten largest. This clone was seen a few times. The genes are TRBV7-2 and TRBJ2-2, with 7 bases matching TRBD1. The TCR comes from a human donor with alopecia areata. Sequencing used CD4+ T cells sorted from blood, obtained at week 0. The chain's CDR3 is CASSLAGGRSGELFF. CDR3 bases: TGTGCCAGCAGCTTAGCAGGGGGCAGATCCGGGGAGCTGTTTTTT.